The subject of this entry is one T cell receptor (beta chain). Antigen: not known. The data stem from a study of blood T cells in healthy people across ages. The trim removed 0 bases at V and 3 bases at J, leaving 11 bases unmatched. The germline V gene has CDR1 SGHRS and CDR2 YFSETQ. The CDR3 sequence is 18 residues long. Study-wide results and limits: Both naive CD4+ cell counts and diversity were greater in long-lived donors than in aged donors.

Together with a sample-barcoded 5' primer, a J-beta primer mix was included in a second PCR lasting about 6 to 11 cycles. In TCRdb, the 5' RACE reads were re-called with MiXCR into one record per CDR3 protein. This sample has more than 1.4 million distinct CDR3 sequences, with about 43% found just once. The rearrangement joins TRBV5-1 to TRBJ2-1, with 8 bases aligning to TRBD2. Sample: blood. This receptor was obtained from a woman between 18 and 30 years old in good health. The CDR3, as DNA: TGCGCCAGCAGCTTGGGTGATAGCGGGGTTTCCTTCTACAATGAGCAGTTCTTC. Translation gives CASSLGDSGVSFYNEQFF.